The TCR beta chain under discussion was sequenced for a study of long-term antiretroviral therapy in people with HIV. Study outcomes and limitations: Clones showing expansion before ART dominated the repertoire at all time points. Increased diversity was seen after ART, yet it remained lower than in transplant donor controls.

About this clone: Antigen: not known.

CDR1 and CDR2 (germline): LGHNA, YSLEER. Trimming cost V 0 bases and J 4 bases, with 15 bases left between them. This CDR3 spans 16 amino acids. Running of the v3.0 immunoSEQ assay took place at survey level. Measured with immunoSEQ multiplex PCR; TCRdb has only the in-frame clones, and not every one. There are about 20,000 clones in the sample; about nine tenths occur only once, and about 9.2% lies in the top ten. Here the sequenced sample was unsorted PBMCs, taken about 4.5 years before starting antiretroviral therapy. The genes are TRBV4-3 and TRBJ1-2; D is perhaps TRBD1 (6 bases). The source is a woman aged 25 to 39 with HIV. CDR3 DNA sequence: TGCGCCAGCAGCCAAGATTACAGGGCGGGGGGCTATGGCTACACCTTC. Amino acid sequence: CASSQDYRAGGYGYTF.